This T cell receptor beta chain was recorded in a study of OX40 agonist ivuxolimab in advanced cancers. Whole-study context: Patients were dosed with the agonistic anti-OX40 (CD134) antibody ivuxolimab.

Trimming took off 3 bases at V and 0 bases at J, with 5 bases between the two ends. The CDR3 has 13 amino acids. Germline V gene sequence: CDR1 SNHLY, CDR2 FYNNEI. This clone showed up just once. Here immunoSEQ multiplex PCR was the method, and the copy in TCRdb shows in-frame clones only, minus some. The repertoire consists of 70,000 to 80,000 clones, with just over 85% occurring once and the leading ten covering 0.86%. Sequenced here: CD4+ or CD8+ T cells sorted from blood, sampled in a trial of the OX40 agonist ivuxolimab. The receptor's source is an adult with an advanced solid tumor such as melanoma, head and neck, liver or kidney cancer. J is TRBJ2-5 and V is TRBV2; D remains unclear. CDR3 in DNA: TGTGCCAGCAGTGACCCACACCAAGAGACCCAGTACTTC. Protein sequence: CASSDPHQETQYF.